The text below deals with one T cell receptor beta chain. The data were taken from a study of blood T cell repertoires in COVID-19. Authors' data handling: Estimation of nucleated cell counts was performed using reference gene primer amplification. TCRdb's copy holds only in-frame clones and misses some; the assay was immunoSEQ multiplex PCR. V and J calls and clone size are copied from that table; D and trimming were computed from the DNA. In the table there are about 31,000 clones, 70% to 90% of which are singletons. Between the trimmed V and J ends, which lost 0 bases and 6 bases, there was a span of 16 bases. Germline lookup yields CDR1 MNHEY and CDR2 SVGAGI. The CDR3 covers 16 residues. Patients in Seattle were enrolled during active infection, then followed longitudinally.

Sequenced input: peripheral blood. The origin of this receptor is a man in his sixties with COVID-19, enrolled during active disease. The chain carries TRBV6-5 and TRBJ2-3, with D maybe TRBD2 (5 bases). The chain's CDR3 is CASSYSMTNSFDTQYF. The DNA for the CDR3 is TGTGCCAGCAGTTACTCAATGACTAATAGTTTCGATACGCAGTATTTT.